The 30 T cell receptor beta chains below all came from one sample that was sequenced in a study of shared clonotypes between healthy human individuals. Profiling relied on immunoSEQ multiplex PCR, and the TCRdb table lists in-frame clones only, not all of them. The data show fewer than 1 million clones, with 90% to 97% seen just once and 0.2% to 0.25% held by the top ten. Terminally differentiated effector memory CD45RA+ cells were left out of the naive CD8 fraction, which was CD45RO-negative and positively selected for CCR7. Sequences were obtained from naive CD8+ T cells sorted from blood. These receptors originate from a man aged 30 to 45 in good health.

The rearrangement links TRBV5-5 to TRBJ1-2; tentatively, D is TRBD1 (5 bases). The germline V and J ends were trimmed by 0 bases and 2 bases, with 14 bases remaining between them. The CDR3 has 16 residues. CDR1 and CDR2 from the germline V gene are SGHKS and YYEKEE (reference sequence). The CDR3 sequence is CASSLVRDGRNYGYTF. The CDR3 DNA sequence: TGTGCCAGCAGCTTGGTCCGGGACGGACGGAACTATGGCTACACCTTC.

This chain links TRBV11-2 with TRBJ2-7; 7 nucleotides match TRBD1. This CDR3 is 12 amino acids long. CDR1 SGHAT and CDR2 FQNNGV come from the germline V gene. Losses at the gene ends were 5 bases for V and 6 bases for J; bases not matched to a gene: 4. CDR3 bases: TGTGCCAGCAGCATAACAGGGGTCGAGCAGTACTTC. Translation: CASSITGVEQYF.

The CDR3 protein is CSATAGGELFF. The CDR3 nucleotides read TGCAGTGCTACCGCCGGCGGGGAGCTGTTTTTT. The chain recombines TRBV20-1 with TRBJ2-2, with unresolved D. Germline CDR1 DFQATT, CDR2 SNEGSKA (reference sequence). V lost 4 bases and J 7 bases, leaving 7 bases between the germline ends. The CDR3 extends over 11 amino acids.

The chain carries TRBV5-4 and TRBJ2-7, with 7 bases identical to TRBD2. Germline V CDR1 and CDR2: SGHNT, YYREEE (reference sequence). This CDR3 is built from 16 residues. V trimming: 2 bases; J trimming: 3 bases; junction bases outside the gene matches: 11. The CDR3 DNA reads as TGTGCCAGCAGCTTAGTATCCGGACTAGTGCGCTACGAGCAGTACTTC. Translation gives CASSLVSGLVRYEQYF.

The chain joins TRBV6-5 to TRBJ2-1, with 9 bases aligning to TRBD2. The CDR3 covers 14 residues. The V segment lost 2 bases and the J segment 7 bases; nucleotides outside the gene matches: 3. Germline V gives CDR1 MNHEY, CDR2 SVGAGI. The CDR3 protein is CASSYETSGNEQFF. In DNA form, the CDR3 reads TGTGCCAGCAGTTACGAGACTAGCGGAAATGAGCAGTTCTTC.

The rearrangement joins TRBV4-1 to TRBJ2-3; 8 nucleotides align to TRBD1. This CDR3 has 14 residues. Germline-derived CDR1 and CDR2 are MGHRA and YSYEKL. V lost 5 bases and J lost 6; bases outside the gene matches: 7. The CDR3: CASSTRQGRDTQYF. The CDR3 region has the DNA TGCGCCAGCAGCACCCGACAGGGGCGGGATACGCAGTATTTT.

The chain is built from TRBV9 and TRBJ2-3; D may be TRBD1 (5 bases). The CDR3 loop spans 15 amino acids. In germline, CDR1 is SGDLS, CDR2 YYNGEE. Between the trimmed V and J ends, which lost 4 bases and 4 bases, there was a span of 16 bases. CDR3: CASSPGLKSADTQYF. For the CDR3, the DNA is TGTGCCAGCAGCCCAGGGCTCAAGTCCGCAGATACGCAGTATTTT. The full variable domain, in which reference TRBV9 and TRBJ2-3 provide the parts outside the CDR3, is DSGVTQTPKHLITATGQRVTLRCSPRSGDLSVYWYQQSLDQGLQFLIQYYNGEERAKGNILERFSAQQFPDLHSELNLSSLELGDSALYFCASSPGLKSADTQYFGPGTRLTVL.

As concerns this clone: Other nucleotide sequences in the sample specify the same CDR3. The V gene is TRBV6-1, the J gene TRBJ2-7, with D unclear. Germline V gene sequence: CDR1 MNHNS, CDR2 SASEGT. This CDR3 spans 13 amino acids. The ends were cut back, 4 bases at V and 1 base at J, with 8 bases in the middle. In DNA, the CDR3 is TGTGCCAGCAGTGTCGCAGGATCCTACGAGCAGTACTTC. The encoded protein is CASSVAGSYEQYF.

The chain recombines TRBV5-6 with TRBJ2-3, with 7 bases lining up with TRBD2. The CDR3 length is 16 residues. CDR1 is SGHDT and CDR2 is YYEEEE in the germline V gene. The V segment lost 4 bases and the J segment 5 bases; nucleotides outside the gene matches: 13. The CDR3 DNA sequence: TGTGCCAGCAGCCCAAGCGGGGCGGGAGCAAAAGATACGCAGTATTTT. Its translation: CASSPSGAGAKDTQYF.

Comments on this clone: Other DNA sequences in this sample translate to the same CDR3. The J gene is TRBJ2-7, the V gene TRBV11-2; D gene ambiguous. Deletions cut 5 bases from V and 6 bases from J, with 8 bases between. The CDR3 runs 11 residues. The germline V gene encodes CDR1 SGHAT and CDR2 FQNNGV. The CDR3 DNA is TGTGCCAGCAGCCCTAGTCGCGAGCAGTACTTC. Translation: CASSPSREQYF.

The V and J genes are TRBV7-9 and TRBJ1-4, with D perhaps TRBD1 (5 bases). Per germline, CDR1 SEHNR and CDR2 FQNEAQ (reference sequence). V lost 5 bases and J 8 bases, leaving 12 bases between the germline ends. CDR3 length: 13 amino acids. The DNA for the CDR3 is TGTGCCAGCAGCCCCCGGGACGAGGAAAAACTGTTTTTT. It codes for CASSPRDEEKLFF.

This rearrangement joins TRBV9 to TRBJ2-5; D uncertain. The V gene's germline CDR1 is SGDLS and CDR2 YYNGEE. Trimming stripped 4 bases from V and 0 bases from J, with 7 bases between. This CDR3 has 13 residues. CDR3 loop: CASSSPYQETQYF. As DNA, the CDR3 is TGTGCCAGCAGCTCCCCGTACCAAGAGACCCAGTACTTC. The complete variable domain, with remaining parts taken from reference TRBV9 and TRBJ2-5, reads DSGVTQTPKHLITATGQRVTLRCSPRSGDLSVYWYQQSLDQGLQFLIQYYNGEERAKGNILERFSAQQFPDLHSELNLSSLELGDSALYFCASSSPYQETQYFGPGTRLLVL.

As to this clone: The sample contains more than one DNA sequence encoding this CDR3. The rearrangement joins TRBV4-1 to TRBJ2-7; the match to TRBD2 covers 10 bases. Germline trimming cut 1 base from V and 4 bases from J; bases unmatched to any gene: 1. The CDR3 has 14 residues. CDR1 MGHRA and CDR2 YSYEKL come from the germline V gene. The CDR3 here is CASSQGTSGYEQYF. The CDR3 DNA is TGCGCCAGCAGCCAAGGGACTAGCGGATACGAGCAGTACTTC.

The J gene is TRBJ1-4, the V gene TRBV7-9; tentatively, D is TRBD1 (6 bases). Germline assignment: CDR1 SEHNR and CDR2 FQNEAQ (reference sequence). Trimming shortened V by 2 bases and J by 8 bases, and 15 bases separated the two germline ends. CDR3 length: 15 amino acids. DNA for the CDR3: TGTGCCAGCAGCTTAAGTGGGGGCGCGGTAGAAAAACTGTTTTTT. This sequence encodes CASSLSGGAVEKLFF.

This chain connects TRBV7-9 to TRBJ2-5, with 10 positions matching TRBD2. V dropped 2 bases and J dropped 4; count of bases not matched to a gene: 7. Germline V gene data show CDR1 as SEHNR and CDR2 as FQNEAQ (reference sequence). This CDR3 comprises 16 residues. The CDR3 here is CASSLIASGSPETQYF. The CDR3 coding sequence is TGTGCCAGCAGCTTAATAGCTAGCGGGAGCCCAGAGACCCAGTACTTC.

The chain employs TRBV5-5 and TRBJ2-1, with 13 bases that match TRBD2. Germline CDR1 SGHKS, CDR2 YYEKEE (reference sequence). The CDR3 spans 17 residues. After removal of 4 bases from V and 7 bases from J, the junction contained 11 bases not matched to a gene. The CDR3 DNA reads TGTGCCAGCAGCCCTACTAGCGGGAGGGCCTTCAGGAATGAGCAGTTCTTC. This sequence encodes CASSPTSGRAFRNEQFF.

The chain combines TRBV19 with TRBJ2-1, with 8 positions matching TRBD2. Trimming cost V 1 base and J 6 bases; bases outside gene matches: 5. This CDR3 is built from 15 residues. The germline gives CDR1 LNHDA, CDR2 SQIVND (reference sequence). The CDR3 DNA is TGTGCCAGTAGTATAGCGGGAGGGCCGAGCAATGAGCAGTTCTTC. This gives the protein CASSIAGGPSNEQFF.

J is TRBJ2-7 and V is TRBV30; no clear D. This CDR3 contains 12 residues. Trimming removed 2 bases at V and 4 bases at J, with 9 bases between. CDR1 is GTSNPN, CDR2 SVGIG, per germline (reference sequence). DNA of the CDR3: TGTGCCTGGAGTTTGGGGAAGTACGAGCAGTACTTC. This sequence encodes CAWSLGKYEQYF.

This chain joins TRBV19 and TRBJ2-7; no clear D. The CDR3 is 15 amino acids. Trimming pared 3 bases from V and 4 bases from J, leaving 16 bases between. Per germline, CDR1 LNHDA and CDR2 SQIVND (reference sequence). CDR3: CASSIGSDPRYEQYF. CDR3 in DNA: TGTGCCAGTAGTATTGGGTCGGATCCCCGATACGAGCAGTACTTC.

The chain uses TRBV27 and TRBJ2-7; D is ambiguous. The CDR3 loop spans 13 amino acids. Germline values: CDR1 MNHEY, CDR2 SMNVEV (reference sequence). Trimming left V 4 bases short and J 0 bases short, with 7 bases between. This CDR3 is CASSSDISYEQYF. CDR3 nucleotide sequence: TGTGCCAGCAGTTCCGACATCTCCTACGAGCAGTACTTC.

The chain employs TRBV10-1 and TRBJ2-3; 7 positions agree with TRBD2. V was pared by 3 bases and J by 8 bases, with 5 bases of the junction left unmatched. The CDR3 length is 13 residues. CDR1 and CDR2 from the germline V gene are WNHNN and SYGVQD (reference sequence). The CDR3 protein is CASSDGGSGTQYF. The CDR3 nucleotides read TGCGCCAGCAGTGACGGCGGGAGTGGTACGCAGTATTTT.

The chain has TRBV10-3 and TRBJ2-6; D unresolved. The CDR3 sequence is 16 residues long. Looked up from germline, CDR1 is ENHRY and CDR2 is SYGVKD. V was clipped by 0 bases and J by 2 bases, with 8 bases between them. The CDR3 here is CAISESSKAGANVLTF. DNA for the CDR3: TGTGCCATCAGTGAGTCTAGTAAGGCTGGGGCCAACGTCCTGACTTTC.

This CDR3 is CASKEESRYDQPQHF. CDR3 DNA: TGCGCCAGCAAGGAAGAGTCCAGGTATGATCAGCCCCAGCATTTT. V usage is TRBV4-1 and J usage is TRBJ1-5; unclear D gene. Trimming took off 7 bases at V and 5 bases at J, with 18 bases between the two ends. The CDR3 runs to 15 residues. The germline gives CDR1 MGHRA, CDR2 YSYEKL.

The chain couples TRBV14 to TRBJ2-7; 9 positions match TRBD2. The CDR3 extends over 16 amino acids. The germline CDR1 and CDR2 sequences are SGHDN and FVKESK. V shed 4 bases, J shed 3 bases, and the junction held 10 bases outside the gene matches. The CDR3 here is CASSLLSGSPHYEQYF. CDR3 nucleotide sequence: TGTGCCAGCAGCCTACTTAGCGGGAGCCCTCACTACGAGCAGTACTTC.

The chain links TRBV18 to TRBJ1-2, with 12 bases aligning to TRBD1. This CDR3 contains 16 residues. After removal of 2 bases from V and 6 bases from J, the junction contained 7 bases not matched to a gene. Germline V gene data show CDR1 as KGHSH and CDR2 as LQKENI. The CDR3 coding sequence is TGTGCCAGCTCACCAACCGATGGGACAGGGGGCGATGGCTACACCTTC. Translating gives CASSPTDGTGGDGYTF.

J is TRBJ2-1 and V is TRBV7-9, with 8 nucleotides matching TRBD1. With V trimmed by 5 bases and J by 10 bases, 10 bases remained unmatched. This CDR3 contains 14 residues. Germline V gene sequence: CDR1 SEHNR, CDR2 FQNEAQ (reference sequence). CDR3 residues: CASSITKGTGEQFF. Written as DNA, the CDR3 is TGTGCCAGCAGCATCACTAAAGGGACAGGAGAGCAGTTCTTC.

The chain has TRBV13 and TRBJ2-7; TRBD1 matches at 10 bases. Trimming cost V 5 bases and J 4 bases; bases outside gene matches: 8. Per the germline V gene, CDR1 is PRHDT and CDR2 is FYEKMQ (reference sequence). The CDR3 is 15 residues long. The CDR3 is CASSQPGQGFYEQYF. The DNA of the CDR3 is TGTGCCAGCAGCCAACCGGGACAGGGGTTTTACGAGCAGTACTTC.

The chain carries TRBV9 and TRBJ2-3; 11 bases match TRBD2. V lost 0 bases, J lost 4 bases, and 4 bases stayed unmatched. This CDR3 has 16 amino acids. CDR1 is SGDLS, CDR2 YYNGEE, per germline. The CDR3 sequence: CASSVDSGRGSDTQYF. The DNA of the CDR3 is TGTGCCAGCAGCGTAGATAGCGGGAGGGGCTCAGATACGCAGTATTTT.

The rearrangement uses TRBV9 and TRBJ2-7; TRBD2 agrees at 10 bases. J was trimmed by 5 bases and V by 4 bases; bases with no gene match: 6. The CDR3 covers 14 residues. CDR1 is SGDLS and CDR2 is YYNGEE in the germline V gene. CDR3 residues: CASSFIAGGHEQYF. The CDR3 DNA is TGTGCCAGCAGCTTCATAGCGGGAGGCCACGAGCAGTACTTC. The entire variable domain, with the rest obtained from reference TRBV9 and TRBJ2-7, is as follows: DSGVTQTPKHLITATGQRVTLRCSPRSGDLSVYWYQQSLDQGLQFLIQYYNGEERAKGNILERFSAQQFPDLHSELNLSSLELGDSALYFCASSFIAGGHEQYFGPGTRLTVT.

The chain carries TRBV11-2 and TRBJ2-2; D is perhaps TRBD1 (6 bases). Germline V gene data show CDR1 as SGHAT and CDR2 as FQNNGV. The CDR3 loop spans 15 amino acids. V was clipped by 5 bases and J by 1 base, with 11 bases between them. CDR3 sequence: CASSGSGQNTGELFF. The CDR3 DNA is TGTGCCAGCAGCGGATCGGGACAGAACACCGGGGAGCTGTTTTTT.